Detailed here is one TCR beta chain. Its target antigen remains unknown. No quality values exist for individual bases; no much larger clone is one base distant. The sample belongs to a study of tumor-infiltrating lymphocytes in primary liver carcinoma (dated 2017 in TCRdb). Background for the entire study: Surgical resection was performed in China between 2015 and March 2016 on roughly 5 patients with histopathologically diagnosed primary liver carcinoma. Samples yielded roughly 3.65 to 7.5 million productive TCRbeta reads; read depth did not differ significantly between tissue types. TCRbeta repertoire sequencing, expression microarrays and whole-exome sequencing were combined in the study across five regions of each liver tumor, with adjacent normal tissue and blood also included. Of the five patients, three men and two women aged 30 to 69 years, four had hepatocellular carcinoma and one had combined HCC and intrahepatic cholangiocarcinoma. A total of roughly 35 specimens from 5 patients, comprising approximately 25 tumor regions, 5 adjacent noncancerous liver tissues and 5 peripheral blood samples, were covered by TCRbeta repertoire sequencing. Repertoires from technical replicates were highly reproducible, with mean shared-clone rates about 0.88 and correlation coefficients above 0.95. The tumors of the five patients were staged as T1-T3 N0M0, with maximum diameters ranging from roughly 4 to 11 cm. The research as a whole found: Since the samples were bulk and unsorted, there was no way to compare CD4+ and CD8+ T cell repertoires. Repertoire overlap was higher between tumor regions (mean about 36%) than tumor-adjacent (17%) or tumor-blood (14%) pairs, consistent with antigen-driven expansion. A significantly larger repertoire fraction was made up by the top 250 clones in tumors than in blood (p = 0.039). Only the TCR beta chain was sequenced, which likely underestimates true repertoire diversity because unpaired alpha chains were not captured. The study included only four to six patients, and the authors note findings should be validated in a larger study.

V drops 10 bases and J drops 3 bases, leaving 12 bases in between. The CDR3 measures 12 amino acids from cysteine to phenylalanine. Only the CDR3 DNA is retained, 36 bases long and in frame from the first base. In the germline V gene, CDR1 corresponds to SGHAT and CDR2 to FQNNGV. Using a constant-region primer and ProtoScript II reverse transcriptase, TCRbeta-specific cDNA was reverse-transcribed from around 500 ng total RNA. Construction of the TCRbeta libraries relied on three nested rounds of multiplex PCR, following a slightly modified ARM-PCR procedure. The first two PCR rounds used multiplex TRBV1-TRBV30 forward primers with a Cbeta reverse primer, each for 10 cycles. Sample barcodes and Illumina adapters were added in a final 25-cycle PCR using Deep VentR polymerase. Before sequencing, amplicons between 200 and 500 bp were purified from gel using a QIAquick gel extraction kit. An Illumina HiSeq 2500 was used to sequence the TCRbeta amplicons, generating 250-bp paired-end reads. The authors' pipeline ran thus. To recover full CDR3 sequences, reads were quality-trimmed using Trimmomatic v0.33 and paired reads were then merged using FLASH v1.2.11. V, D and J germline segments were assigned to the rearranged TCRbeta sequences by MiGEC v1.2.1b. Clonotype statistics, along with Shannon-Wiener diversity indices, were calculated using VDJtools v1.0.0. To reduce sampling bias, subsequent analyses other than the diversity analysis used only the 250 most abundant clonotypes in each sample. Using fastp trimming at Q25 and MiXCR clonotype assembly, TCRdb reanalyzed the public sequencing data and kept in-frame beta chains. CDR3 protein sequences are deduplicated, and each keeps its most common genes and DNA. V and J calls and clone size were set by TCRdb, not the authors. The sample table records 310,000 or so distinct CDR3 sequences; 50% to 60% of these occur just once. The ten largest clones add up to about 18% of the sample.

Blood RNA was extracted from unsorted whole blood with TRIzol reagent; germline DNA came from the DNeasy Blood & Tissue kit. Chronic HBV infection was present in the patients, and the patients were treatment-naive at sampling. Before surgery, approximately 3.6 milliliters of peripheral blood were drawn into K2EDTA tubes. The TCR was taken from a woman in her twenties or thirties with primary liver carcinoma and hepatitis B virus infection. The rearrangement combines TRBV11-2 with TRBJ2-5; no D gene call is confident. Sequenced input: peripheral blood. The CDR3 loop reads CANSGKKETQYF. Read as DNA, the sequence is TGTGCCAACAGTGGAAAGAAAGAGACCCAGTACTTC.